This T cell receptor (beta chain) was identified in a study of human CD8 memory T cell subsets. Broader study findings: For this study, sequencing was restricted to the T cell receptor beta chains only. The authors found that stem-like memory and precursor exhausted T cell repertoires overlapped minimally.

Libraries targeted TCR beta using 5' RACE with UMIs. TCRdb reprocessed the 5' RACE reads, keeping one entry per CDR3 protein, no DNA. There are roughly 6,800 distinct CDR3 sequences in the sample, with approximately 22% held by the top ten. In the case of this clonotype: Its antigen remains unidentified.

Healthy donors supplied buffy coats, and the PBMC came from them. RNA was isolated from duplicate vials, each containing approximately 140,000 sorted CD8+ T cells, for every subset. The specimen sequenced was CD8+ T cells from PBMCs. This sequence was found in a human donor in good health.

CDR3 region: CSARDIAGGDTDTQYF. V gene TRBV20-1 combines with J gene TRBJ2-3; TCRdb names TRBD2, which stays unverified in the absence of DNA. The CDR3 contains 16 residues. The V gene's germline CDR1 is DFQATT and CDR2 SNEGSKA (reference sequence).